A selection of T cell receptor beta chains follows, all from one sample in a study of T cell responses to AZD1222 COVID-19 vaccine. The data were produced by immunoSEQ multiplex PCR, yet TCRdb's version contains in-frame clones alone and is incomplete. Seen here are 180,000 or so clones, just over 90% observed once, and the top ten hold about 4%. The sample here was peripheral blood, taken on day 0 of AZD1222 vaccination. Receptors originate from an adult in good health. CDR3s include the opening cysteine and the closing phenylalanine or tryptophan. A D gene is named only where the DNA matches it firmly. For some rows the clone size is stated as once, few or many, or as a class when expanded; others skip it.

D,J,size,V,CDR3,DNA
NA,TRBJ1-5,NA,TRBV9,CASSVVRSDSGNQPQHF,TGTGCCAGCAGCGTAGTAAGGTCAGACTCTGGCAATCAGCCCCAGCATTTT
NA,TRBJ1-6,NA,TRBV12-3/TRBV12-4,CASSFTTDSPLHF,TGTGCCAGCAGTTTCACGACCGATTCACCCCTCCACTTT
TRBD1,TRBJ1-1,NA,TRBV5-1,CASSPTTGVGTEAFF,TGCGCCAGCAGCCCGACCACAGGGGTGGGGACTGAAGCTTTCTTT
NA,TRBJ1-1,NA,TRBV5-1,CASSTNTGNTEAFF,TGCGCCAGCAGCACCAACACAGGGAACACTGAAGCTTTCTTT
TRBD1,TRBJ2-7,NA,TRBV6-1,CASSDLGTGAYEQYF,TGTGCCAGCAGTGATCTAGGGACAGGAGCCTACGAGCAGTACTTC
NA,TRBJ2-4,NA,TRBV3-1/TRBV3-2,CASSLGGLIAKNIQYF,TGTGCCAGCAGCCTCGGAGGCCTTATAGCCAAAAACATTCAGTACTTC
NA,TRBJ2-1,NA,TRBV7-6,CASSLLTASSYNEQFF,TGTGCCAGCAGCTTACTTACGGCGAGCTCCTACAATGAGCAGTTCTTC
NA,TRBJ2-5,NA,TRBV6-5,CASTQRETQYF,TGTGCCAGCACCCAAAGGGAGACCCAGTACTTC
TRBD2,TRBJ2-1,NA,TRBV25-1,CASSDLTAGGFEQFF,TGTGCCAGCAGTGACCTCACGGCGGGAGGGTTTGAGCAGTTCTTC
NA,TRBJ1-6,NA,TRBV3-1/TRBV3-2,CATTDGNSPLHF,TGTGCCACCACGGACGGAAATTCACCCCTCCACTTT
TRBD1,TRBJ1-1,NA,TRBV5-1,CASSLAQGGWGLNTEAFF,TGCGCCAGCAGCTTGGCCCAGGGGGGCTGGGGTCTGAACACTGAAGCTTTCTTT
NA,TRBJ2-3,NA,TRBV6-6,CASSYGSGVTDTQYF,TGTGCCAGCAGTTACGGGTCAGGGGTAACAGATACGCAGTATTTT
TRBD2,TRBJ2-3,once,TRBV11-3,CASSLRPPGTSGGTQYF,TGTGCCAGCAGCTTAAGACCTCCCGGGACTAGCGGGGGCACGCAGTATTTT
TRBD1,TRBJ1-1,NA,TRBV5-1,CASSRGQEEAFF,TGCGCCAGCAGCAGGGGACAGGAGGAAGCTTTCTTT
TRBD2,TRBJ2-3,NA,TRBV29-1,CSVRSGRTIDTQYF,TGCAGCGTTCGAAGCGGGAGGACTATTGATACGCAGTATTTT
NA,TRBJ1-1,NA,TRBV19,CASARAGGVNTEAFF,TGTGCCAGCGCTCGGGCGGGAGGGGTGAACACTGAAGCTTTCTTT
NA,TRBJ1-4,NA,TRBV7-9,CASSHRDGNEKLFF,TGTGCCAGCAGCCATCGGGACGGGAATGAAAAACTGTTTTTT
NA,TRBJ2-7,once,TRBV2,CASRSGSRYEQYF,TGTGCCAGCCGGTCCGGATCCCGTTACGAGCAGTACTTC
NA,TRBJ2-3,NA,TRBV28,CASSFSGDYTDTQYF,TGTGCCAGCAGTTTCTCAGGGGACTACACAGATACGCAGTATTTT
NA,TRBJ1-6,once,TRBV25-1,CASSEPGNSPLHF,TGTGCCAGCAGTGAACCGGGTAATTCACCCCTCCACTTT
NA,TRBJ1-4,NA,TRBV5-1,CASSLPSSYNEKLFF,TGCGCCAGCAGCTTGCCTTCCAGCTATAATGAAAAACTGTTTTTT
TRBD2,TRBJ2-3,NA,TRBV7-9,CASSPWTSGSKGTDTQYF,TGTGCCAGCAGCCCATGGACTAGCGGGAGTAAAGGTACAGATACGCAGTATTTT
TRBD1,TRBJ2-6,once,TRBV29-1,CSVEDRDRGGTGANVLTF,TGCAGCGTTGAAGATAGGGACAGGGGTGGCACTGGGGCCAACGTCCTGACTTTC
NA,TRBJ2-5,NA,TRBV7-8,CASTAREGKETQYF,TGTGCCAGCACCGCCCGCGAGGGAAAGGAGACCCAGTACTTC
NA,TRBJ1-5,NA,TRBV18,CASSLEGTRGHF,TGTGCCAGCTCACTCGAGGGGACCCGGGGGCATTTT